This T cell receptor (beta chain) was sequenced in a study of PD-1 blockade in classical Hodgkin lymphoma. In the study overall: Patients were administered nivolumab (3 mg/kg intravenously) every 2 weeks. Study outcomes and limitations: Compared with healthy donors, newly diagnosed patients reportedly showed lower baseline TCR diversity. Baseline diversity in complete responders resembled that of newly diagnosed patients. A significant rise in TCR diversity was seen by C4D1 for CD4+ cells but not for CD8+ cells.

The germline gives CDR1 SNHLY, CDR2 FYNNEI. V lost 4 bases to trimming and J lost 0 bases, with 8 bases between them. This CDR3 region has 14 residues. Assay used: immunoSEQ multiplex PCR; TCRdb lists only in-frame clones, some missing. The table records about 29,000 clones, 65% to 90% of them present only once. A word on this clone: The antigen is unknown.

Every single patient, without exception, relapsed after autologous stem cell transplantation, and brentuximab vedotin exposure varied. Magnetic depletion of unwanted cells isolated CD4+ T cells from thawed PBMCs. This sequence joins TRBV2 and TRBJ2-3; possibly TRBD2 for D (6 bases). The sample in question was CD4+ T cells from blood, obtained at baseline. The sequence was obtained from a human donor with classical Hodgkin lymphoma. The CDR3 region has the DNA TGTGCCAGCAGTGTACTAGCTAGCACAGATACGCAGTATTTT. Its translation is CASSVLASTDTQYF.